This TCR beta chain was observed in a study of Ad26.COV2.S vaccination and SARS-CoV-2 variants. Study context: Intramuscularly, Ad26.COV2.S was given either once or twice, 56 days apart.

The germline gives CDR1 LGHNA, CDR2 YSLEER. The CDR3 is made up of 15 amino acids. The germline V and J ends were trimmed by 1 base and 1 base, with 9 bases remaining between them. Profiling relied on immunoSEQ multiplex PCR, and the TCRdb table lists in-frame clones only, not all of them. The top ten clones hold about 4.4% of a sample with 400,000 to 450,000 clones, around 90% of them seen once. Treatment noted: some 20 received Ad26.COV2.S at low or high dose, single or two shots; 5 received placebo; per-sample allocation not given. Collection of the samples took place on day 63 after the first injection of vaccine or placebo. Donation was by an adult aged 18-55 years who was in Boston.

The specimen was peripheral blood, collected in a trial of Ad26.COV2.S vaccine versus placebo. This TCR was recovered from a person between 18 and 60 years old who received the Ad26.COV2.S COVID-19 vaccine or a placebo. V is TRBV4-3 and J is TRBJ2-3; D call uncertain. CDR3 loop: CASSQGARGTDTQYF. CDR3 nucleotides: TGCGCCAGCAGCCAAGGGGCTAGGGGCACAGATACGCAGTATTTT.